This T cell receptor beta chain was recovered during a study of OX40 agonist ivuxolimab in advanced cancers. The method was immunoSEQ multiplex PCR; TCRdb's version includes in-frame clones alone and lacks a portion of them. Altogether 90,000 to 150,000 clones are present, approximately 90% being singletons, with the ten largest covering under 0.7%. Study-wide points: Expanded clones tended on average to be more numerous among CD8+ T cells than CD4+.

V was pared by 0 bases and J by 9 bases, with 8 bases of the junction left unmatched. The CDR3 runs to 15 residues. The germline gives CDR1 WSHSY, CDR2 SAAADI. Concerning this clone: No antigen is known for it.

Prior autoimmune disease or systemic immunosuppression barred patients. The investigators sampled blood at baseline, at cycle 4 day 1, and at cycle 7 day 1. This clonotype was obtained from an adult with an advanced solid tumor such as melanoma, head and neck, liver or kidney cancer. J is TRBJ2-1 and V is TRBV10-2; 7 bases map to TRBD2. Sequenced here: CD4+ or CD8+ T cells sorted from blood, sampled in a trial of the OX40 agonist ivuxolimab. CDR3 sequence reads: CASSESGGSRTEQFF. CDR3 DNA: TGCGCCAGCAGTGAGTCAGGCGGGAGCCGGACTGAGCAGTTCTTC.